A single sample is the source of the 12 T cell receptor beta chains below, sequenced in a study of T cell changes during pregnancy in multiple sclerosis. The assay was immunoSEQ multiplex PCR, and TCRdb's table has in-frame clones only and misses some. The profile shows about 100,000 clones, about 90% of them singletons. Sequences were derived from peripheral blood, sampled after pregnancy. The receptors here all came from a female donor with multiple sclerosis, enrolled in a pregnancy study.

V gene TRBV19 combines with J gene TRBJ1-5; tentatively, D is TRBD1 (6 bases). Trimming cost V 9 bases and J 4 bases, with 13 bases left between them. CDR1 is LNHDA and CDR2 is SQIVND in the germline V gene (reference sequence). The CDR3 has 13 amino acids. CDR3 bases: TGTGCCAGCCACGGGACACCTAATCAGCCCCAGCATTTT. Translated, it gives CASHGTPNQPQHF. The variable domain in full, completed from reference TRBV19 and TRBJ1-5, reads DGGITQSPKYLFRKEGQNVTLSCEQNLNHDAMYWYRQDPGQGLRLIYYSQIVNDFQKGDIAEGYSVSREKKESFPLTVTSAQKNPTAFYLCASHGTPNQPQHFGDGTRLSIL.

The chain is built from TRBV5-1 and TRBJ2-7; D remains ambiguous. CDR1 SGHRS and CDR2 YFSETQ come from the germline V gene. Trimming left V 5 bases short and J 0 bases short, with 6 bases between. The CDR3 is 12 residues long. The CDR3 sequence: CASSSSSYEQYF. The DNA for the CDR3 is TGCGCCAGCAGTTCTAGCTCCTACGAGCAGTACTTC.

The chain links TRBV9 to TRBJ2-7; tentative D call: TRBD2 (6 bases). Germline loops: CDR1 SGDLS, CDR2 YYNGEE. The CDR3 sequence is 18 residues long. V dropped 4 bases and J dropped 0 bases, with 23 bases sitting between them. In DNA form, the CDR3 reads TGTGCCAGCAGCTATACCCCGGGGGACCATAAAAGCTCCTACGAGCAGTACTTC. It codes for CASSYTPGDHKSSYEQYF.

The chain employs TRBV6-1 and TRBJ2-5, with 11 bases matching TRBD2. This CDR3 region has 16 residues. Germline V gives CDR1 MNHNS, CDR2 SASEGT. The J segment lost 2 bases and the V segment lost 2 bases, leaving 4 bases of the junction unmatched. The CDR3 coding sequence is TGTGCCAGCAGTGAATGGGTAGCGGGGGGGCAAGAGACCCAGTACTTC. This translates into CASSEWVAGGQETQYF.

The chain has TRBV4-1 and TRBJ2-3, with TRBD1 as a possible D gene (7 bases). Germline CDR1 and CDR2: MGHRA and YSYEKL. The CDR3 has 14 amino acids. Between the trimmed V and J ends, which lost 4 bases and 6 bases, there was a span of 14 bases. As DNA, the CDR3 is TGCGCCAGCAGCCCAGGGGGGCTGTTCGATACGCAGTATTTT. This translates into CASSPGGLFDTQYF.

The chain recombines TRBV5-1 with TRBJ2-1, with D maybe TRBD2 (6 bases). This CDR3 region has 11 residues. Germline V gene sequence: CDR1 SGHRS, CDR2 YFSETQ. Trimming shortened V by 7 bases and J by 9 bases, and 11 bases separated the two germline ends. This chain's CDR3 is CASEEGGEQFF. CDR3 nucleotide sequence: TGCGCCAGCGAGGAGGGAGGTGAGCAGTTCTTC.

This clone appeared a single time. The chain has TRBV25-1 and TRBJ2-1, with D hard to call. The CDR3 spans 15 residues. The germline CDR1 and CDR2 sequences are MGHDK and SYGVNS. The ends were cut back, 4 bases at V and 10 bases at J, with 20 bases in the middle. CDR3 DNA: TGTGCCAGCAGTGTACGTGGAGCTCCTACAACCGAGCAGTTCTTC. Its protein product is CASSVRGAPTTEQFF.

The chain is built from TRBV6-1 and TRBJ2-7; possibly TRBD1 for D (5 bases). Looked up from germline, CDR1 is MNHNS and CDR2 is SASEGT. V shed 2 bases and J shed 4 bases, with 15 bases lying between them. This CDR3 comprises 15 residues. CDR3 loop: CASSELADTPYEQYF. The CDR3 bases are TGTGCCAGCAGTGAACTCGCGGACACCCCATACGAGCAGTACTTC.

The chain has TRBV30 and TRBJ1-6; TRBD1 matches 7 bases. The CDR3 consists of 15 residues. Germline V CDR1 and CDR2: GTSNPN, SVGIG (reference sequence). V dropped 2 bases and J dropped 10; count of bases not matched to a gene: 11. Here the CDR3 reads CAWSPPDRETSPLHF. The DNA for the CDR3 is TGTGCCTGGAGTCCCCCCGACAGGGAAACCTCACCCCTCCACTTT.

This chain links TRBV5-1 with TRBJ2-3; TRBD1 agrees at 9 bases. Losses at the gene ends were 4 bases for V and 4 bases for J; bases not matched to a gene: 7. The germline V gene has CDR1 SGHRS and CDR2 YFSETQ. This CDR3 has 15 amino acids. The CDR3 spells CASSPPTGGSDTQYF. The CDR3 DNA is TGCGCCAGCAGCCCGCCGACAGGGGGATCAGATACGCAGTATTTT.

This chain links TRBV2 with TRBJ2-7, with 9 bases identical to TRBD1. With V trimmed by 7 bases and J by 2 bases, 6 bases remained unmatched. The CDR3 contains 14 residues. Germline values: CDR1 SNHLY, CDR2 FYNNEI. The CDR3 coding sequence is TGTGCCAGCAATTATCGGACAGGGGCCTACGAGCAGTACTTC. Translated, it gives CASNYRTGAYEQYF.

The chain joins TRBV6-4 to TRBJ1-5; 9 positions agree with TRBD1. Germline CDR1 reads MRHNA; CDR2 reads SNTAGT. This CDR3 contains 14 residues. J was trimmed by 6 bases and V by 8 bases; bases with no gene match: 8. CDR3 loop: CASAKTGGSQPQHF. The DNA for the CDR3 is TGTGCCAGCGCGAAAACAGGGGGCAGTCAGCCCCAGCATTTT.